The source of this T cell receptor (beta chain) is a study of shared clonotypes between healthy human individuals. Overall study findings and caveats: Naive CD4 clonotypes overlapped across a handful of donors at roughly 5.1%.

Clones were sequenced by immunoSEQ multiplex PCR, and TCRdb holds only the in-frame ones, with some missing. Of roughly 1.4 million clones in the sample, about 98.5% were seen once. Comments on this clone: Antigen unknown.

V lost 5 bases, J lost 1 base, and 12 bases stayed unmatched. Per the germline V gene, CDR1 is SEHNR and CDR2 is FQNEAQ (reference sequence). The CDR3 consists of 18 residues. Sample: naive CD4+ T cells sorted from blood. Stated subset: CD45RA+ positively selected. The chain combines TRBV7-9 with TRBJ2-1, with 9 positions matching TRBD2. The sequence was collected from a man aged 25-45 years in good health. The CDR3 spells CASSTYSGSSSSYNEQFF. Here the CDR3 DNA reads TGTGCCAGCAGCACCTATAGCGGGAGCTCAAGTTCCTACAATGAGCAGTTCTTC.